This TCR beta chain was captured in a study of T cells in pancreatic ductal adenocarcinoma. The study's findings and limits: Comparisons of tumor and blood clonality may show falsely lower tumor diversity. The resected cohort was biased toward the minority with early-stage disease. Compared with tumor, blood showed more total productive templates and approximately 8-fold more clonotypes.

The germline V gene has CDR1 MNHNS and CDR2 SASEGT. Trimming left V 5 bases short and J 5 bases short, with 12 bases between. The CDR3 loop spans 14 amino acids. About this clone itself: Its antigen is not known.

This table comes from immunoSEQ multiplex PCR, and its TCRdb copy is limited to in-frame clones, with some not included. Among 8,500 to 9,500 clones listed, roughly two thirds were seen once. Selected pancreatic ductal adenocarcinoma patients had undergone surgery without neoadjuvant therapy. The chain employs TRBV6-1 and TRBJ2-2; D remains ambiguous. The sequence derives from a human donor with pancreatic ductal adenocarcinoma. Sequenced input: pancreatic tumor tissue. The CDR3, as DNA: TGTGCCAGCAGTCTGACCCGTATTACCGGGGAGCTGTTTTTT. It translates to CASSLTRITGELFF.